This T cell receptor beta chain was captured by sequencing in a study of shared clonotypes between healthy human individuals. Every subset's genomic DNA went evenly onto several immunoSEQ plates. Clones were read by immunoSEQ multiplex PCR, and TCRdb kept only the in-frame ones, dropping some. Among 2 million to 3 million clones listed, over 85% were seen once. For this clone: The same CDR3 can be traced to other DNA sequences in this sample.

The origin of this receptor is a man between 18 and 35 years old in good health. Some clones in this sample may be carry-over from other donors' samples. Specimen: naive CD4+ T cells from PBMCs. Subset given: CD45RA+ positively selected.

CDR3 residues: CASSVDSGTYNEQFF. CDR3 DNA sequence: TGTGCCAGCAGCGTAGATAGCGGGACCTACAATGAGCAGTTCTTC. The chain uses TRBV9 and TRBJ2-1, with 8 bases fitting TRBD2. Germline CDR1 SGDLS, CDR2 YYNGEE. V lost 0 bases, J lost 2 bases, and 1 base stayed unmatched. The CDR3 spans 15 residues.